Shown below are 27 T cell receptor beta chains from a single sample sequenced in a study of OX40 agonist ivuxolimab in advanced cancers. Clones were sequenced by immunoSEQ multiplex PCR, and TCRdb holds only the in-frame ones, with some missing. The table has 96,000 or so clones, around 80% seen once; the top ten hold roughly 5.8%. Here the sequenced sample was CD4+ or CD8+ T cells sorted from blood, taken in a trial of the OX40 agonist ivuxolimab. These receptor sequences come from an adult with an advanced solid tumor such as melanoma, head and neck, liver or kidney cancer.

The chain joins TRBV19 to TRBJ2-7, with 8 positions matching TRBD1. Germline V CDR1 and CDR2: LNHDA, SQIVND (reference sequence). This CDR3 is built from 15 residues. Germline trimming cut 5 bases from V and 2 bases from J; bases unmatched to any gene: 8. In DNA, the CDR3 is TGTGCCAGTAGTGCCCGAGACAGGGGTCCCTACGAGCAGTACTTC. Its translation: CASSARDRGPYEQYF.

The rearrangement joins TRBV6-1 to TRBJ2-7; 10 bases are shared with TRBD2. Germline trimming cut 6 bases from V and 8 bases from J; bases unmatched to any gene: 4. There are 12 residues in the CDR3. Germline V gives CDR1 MNHNS, CDR2 SASEGT. The CDR3 region is CASRTTSGQQYF. CDR3 bases: TGTGCCAGCAGAACGACTAGCGGGCAGCAGTACTTC.

The V gene is TRBV27, the J gene TRBJ1-2; 7 bases map to TRBD1. From germline, CDR1 is MNHEY and CDR2 SMNVEV (reference sequence). The CDR3 has 13 amino acids. J lost 5 bases, V lost 5 bases, and 5 bases had no gene match. CDR3 bases: TGTGCCAGCAGTCCGACAGGGTTTTATGGCTACACCTTC. This gives the protein CASSPTGFYGYTF.

In this sample, this clone turned up a few times. The rearrangement links TRBV7-8 to TRBJ1-1; 7 bases align to TRBD1. The germline CDR1 and CDR2 sequences are SGHVS and FQNEAQ. The CDR3 has 14 amino acids. V lost 5 bases, J lost 10 bases, and 13 bases stayed unmatched. CDR3 region: CASSIEGAREGAFF. CDR3 nucleotides: TGTGCCAGCAGCATCGAGGGGGCGCGGGAAGGAGCTTTCTTT.

This chain joins TRBV10-2 and TRBJ2-7; 9 bases are a match to TRBD2. Germline loops: CDR1 WSHSY, CDR2 SAAADI. V shed 2 bases, J shed 2 bases, and the junction held 7 bases outside the gene matches. This CDR3 spans 16 amino acids. This CDR3 is CASSEPSGTNPYEQYF. In DNA, the CDR3 is TGCGCCAGCAGTGAGCCTAGCGGGACCAATCCCTACGAGCAGTACTTC.

This chain joins TRBV2 and TRBJ2-5; 10 bases line up with TRBD2. In germline, CDR1 is SNHLY, CDR2 FYNNEI. This CDR3 is built from 13 residues. Unmatched junction bases numbered 4, after V lost 7 bases and J lost 5 bases. DNA for the CDR3: TGTGCCAGCACGGAACTAGCGGGGGAGACCCAGTACTTC. Its protein is CASTELAGETQYF.

The chain uses TRBV2 and TRBJ1-2, with D perhaps TRBD1 (5 bases). V lost 1 base and J 2 bases, leaving 11 bases between the germline ends. Germline assignment: CDR1 SNHLY and CDR2 FYNNEI. CDR3 length: 15 amino acids. The DNA for the CDR3 is TGTGCCAGCAGTGAAGGAGGGGCAGCGAACTATGGCTACACCTTC. Its protein is CASSEGGAANYGYTF.

The rearrangement joins TRBV6-5 to TRBJ2-3; 8 nucleotides agree with TRBD2. CDR1 is MNHEY, CDR2 SVGAGI, per germline. The CDR3 runs 15 residues. After removal of 4 bases from V and 6 bases from J, the junction contained 9 bases not matched to a gene. The CDR3 region is CASSSEAGVRDTQYF. The CDR3 DNA reads TGTGCCAGCAGTTCCGAAGCGGGAGTAAGGGATACGCAGTATTTT.

V gene TRBV7-2 combines with J gene TRBJ2-3, with D unresolved. The CDR3 has 11 residues. Germline loops: CDR1 SGHTA, CDR2 FQGNSA. V gave up 2 bases and J gave up 9 bases, with 6 bases separating them. The CDR3 region has the DNA TGTGCCAGCAGCTTAACAAAGACGCAGTATTTT. This encodes CASSLTKTQYF.

This clone showed up just once. The gene calls are TRBV7-6 and TRBJ1-6; no reliable D call. V shed 1 base and J shed 7 bases, with 8 bases lying between them. This CDR3 has 14 residues. In germline, CDR1 is SGHVS, CDR2 FNYEAQ. The CDR3 nucleotides read TGTGCCAGCAGCTTAGAGTACGGGAATTCACCCCTCCACTTT. Translated, it gives CASSLEYGNSPLHF.

The chain has TRBV6-4 and TRBJ1-6, with 9 bases fitting TRBD1. V shed 6 bases, J shed 10 bases, and the junction held 7 bases outside the gene matches. CDR1 is MRHNA, CDR2 SNTAGT, per germline. CDR3 length: 14 residues. In DNA, the CDR3 is TGTGCCAGCAGCCCCGGGACAGGGATCTCACCCCTCCACTTT. As protein: CASSPGTGISPLHF.

The sample holds one count of this clone. J is TRBJ1-1 and V is TRBV27; D is perhaps TRBD1 (6 bases). CDR3 length: 17 amino acids. The germline V gene has CDR1 MNHEY and CDR2 SMNVEV (reference sequence). V shed 5 bases and J shed 6 bases, with 25 bases lying between them. The CDR3 protein is CASSPITTGIGDAEAFF. The CDR3 DNA reads TGTGCCAGCAGTCCAATCACTACAGGGATAGGAGATGCTGAAGCTTTCTTT.

V and J are TRBV19 and TRBJ1-1; D is unclear. The germline gives CDR1 LNHDA, CDR2 SQIVND (reference sequence). V lost 4 bases and J lost 0, with 6 bases in between. This CDR3 is 13 amino acids long. This CDR3 reads CASSTQLNTEAFF. The CDR3 DNA reads TGTGCCAGTAGTACACAGTTGAACACTGAAGCTTTCTTT.

This chain connects TRBV27 to TRBJ1-5, with TRBD1 identical over 11 bases. The ends lost 0 bases at V and 7 bases at J; junction bases unmatched: 2. The CDR3 is made up of 15 amino acids. The germline V gene encodes CDR1 MNHEY and CDR2 SMNVEV (reference sequence). The CDR3 loop is CASSLSGTGGQPQHF. CDR3 DNA: TGTGCCAGCAGTTTATCCGGGACAGGGGGACAGCCCCAGCATTTT.

V usage is TRBV28 and J usage is TRBJ1-4; 7 nucleotides match TRBD1. Germline CDR1 is MDHEN and CDR2 is SYDVKM. CDR3 length equals 15 residues. The trim removed 4 bases at V and 4 bases at J, leaving 6 bases unmatched. This CDR3 reads CASSSQTGLNEKLFF. The CDR3 coding sequence is TGTGCCAGCAGTTCTCAGACAGGGCTTAATGAAAAACTGTTTTTT.

The chain is built from TRBV10-3 and TRBJ2-1; 7 positions agree with TRBD2. CDR3 length: 14 amino acids. The V segment lost 4 bases and the J segment 3 bases; nucleotides outside the gene matches: 3. CDR1 and CDR2 (germline): ENHRY, SYGVKD. CDR3 amino acids: CAISVSGNYNEQFF. DNA of the CDR3: TGTGCCATCAGTGTAAGCGGGAACTACAATGAGCAGTTCTTC.

This clone has more than one count but fewer than ten. The V call is TRBV4-3, the J call TRBJ2-7, with 11 nucleotides matching TRBD1. CDR1 LGHNA and CDR2 YSLEER come from the germline V gene. Losses at the gene ends were 0 bases for V and 5 bases for J; bases not matched to a gene: 9. This CDR3 region has 17 residues. DNA of the CDR3: TGCGCCAGCAGCCAAGATGGACCGGACAGGGGGCAGGACGAGCAGTACTTC. Translated, it gives CASSQDGPDRGQDEQYF.

This clone was observed a single time. The rearrangement links TRBV5-4 to TRBJ2-7; 10 bases match TRBD2. This CDR3 spans 17 amino acids. V gave up 4 bases and J gave up 5 bases; unmatched junction bases: 15. Germline CDR1 SGHNT, CDR2 YYREEE (reference sequence). CDR3 in amino acids: CASSPGSSGSPPNEQYF. DNA for the CDR3: TGTGCCAGCAGCCCGGGCTCTAGCGGGAGTCCCCCCAACGAGCAGTACTTC.

This chain links TRBV5-1 with TRBJ1-1; no firm D call. V was pared by 0 bases and J by 1 base, with 10 bases between. From germline, CDR1 is SGHRS and CDR2 YFSETQ. This CDR3 has 15 amino acids. The CDR3 sequence is CASSLAVLGNTEAFF. The CDR3 coding sequence is TGCGCCAGCAGCTTGGCCGTATTGGGGAACACTGAAGCTTTCTTT.

This clone has more than one count but fewer than ten. The V gene is TRBV11-3, the J gene TRBJ2-1; D may be TRBD2 (6 bases). The germline V gene encodes CDR1 SGHNT and CDR2 YENEEA. The CDR3 runs 14 residues. With 2 bases removed from V and 6 bases from J, the gap between germline ends came to 11 bases. CDR3 residues: CASSLRGGTNEQFF. The CDR3 DNA sequence: TGTGCCAGCAGCTTAAGGGGCGGGACCAATGAGCAGTTCTTC.

The genes are TRBV23-1 and TRBJ2-1, with a weak D call TRBD1 (5 bases). TRBV23-1 has ORF status, its function being uncertain. V was cut by 11 bases and J by 11 bases, with 13 bases left in between. The CDR3 covers 10 residues. CDR3 protein: CALEGAKQFF. As DNA, the CDR3 is TGCGCCTTGGAAGGGGCGAAGCAGTTCTTC.

In the case of this clone: The same CDR3 can be traced to other DNA sequences in this sample. The rearrangement links TRBV6-1 to TRBJ1-2; D is unclear. V lost 1 base and J lost 5, with 2 bases in between. This CDR3 contains 11 residues. Germline V CDR1 and CDR2: MNHNS, SASEGT. DNA for the CDR3: TGTGCCAGCAGTGAAGGATATGGCTACACCTTC. Protein product: CASSEGYGYTF.

The rearrangement joins TRBV5-1 to TRBJ1-1, with D possibly being TRBD1 (5 bases). CDR1 is SGHRS, CDR2 YFSETQ, per germline. Trimming pared 4 bases from V and 3 bases from J, leaving 13 bases between. The CDR3 loop spans 14 amino acids. The CDR3 DNA reads TGCGCCAGCAGCGGACGAGGGGCGTACACTGAAGCTTTCTTT. Translation gives CASSGRGAYTEAFF. The full variable domain, in which reference TRBV5-1 and TRBJ1-1 provide the parts outside the CDR3, is KAGVTQTPRYLIKTRGQQVTLSCSPISGHRSVSWYQQTPGQGLQFLFEYFSETQRNKGNFPGRFSGRQFSNSRSEMNVSTLELGDSALYLCASSGRGAYTEAFFGQGTRLTVV.

This clone was counted once. J is TRBJ1-2 and V is TRBV10-3; TRBD1 matches 8 bases. J gave up 4 bases and V 2 bases, and 3 bases lay outside the gene matches. Per the germline V gene, CDR1 is ENHRY and CDR2 is SYGVKD. The CDR3 contains 14 residues. In DNA, the CDR3 is TGTGCCATCAGTGAGGGACAGGGAGTCTATGGCTACACCTTC. Amino acids: CAISEGQGVYGYTF.

The genes are TRBV6-1 and TRBJ2-3; D gene ambiguous. The V gene's germline CDR1 is MNHNS and CDR2 SASEGT. The CDR3 sequence is 12 residues long. V was cut by 10 bases and J by 3 bases, with 11 bases left in between. CDR3 nucleotides: TGTGCCACCCACCTTCTGACAGATACGCAGTATTTT. Residues: CATHLLTDTQYF.

This chain connects TRBV4-2 to TRBJ1-1; D remains ambiguous. This CDR3 spans 15 amino acids. V gave up 4 bases and J gave up 3 bases, with 15 bases separating them. Germline V gene lookup returns CDR1 LGHNA and CDR2 YNFKEQ. CDR3 nucleotide sequence: TGTGCCAGCAGCCCCCGGACTTTGCTGCACACTGAAGCTTTCTTT. The encoded protein is CASSPRTLLHTEAFF.

This clone was seen once. This chain connects TRBV11-2 to TRBJ1-4, with D uncertain. Trimming stripped 0 bases from V and 8 bases from J, with 13 bases between. Germline V gene data show CDR1 as SGHAT and CDR2 as FQNNGV. The length of the CDR3 is 15 residues. Here the CDR3 reads CASSLDRGFREKLFF. CDR3 DNA sequence: TGTGCCAGCAGCTTAGATCGGGGATTCCGGGAAAAACTGTTTTTT.